Listed below are T cell receptor beta chains from one sample, sequenced in a study of regulatory T cells in long-lasting Graves disease. TCRdb reprocessed the multiplex PCR reads with MiXCR, giving one entry per CDR3 protein. Among 700,000 or so distinct CDR3 sequences listed, approximately 31% were seen once. The material sequenced was peripheral blood mononuclear cells (PBMCs), taken when the disease was refractory, from a patient treated with antithyroid drugs. Receptor source: a female donor with Graves disease. The CDR3 runs from the conserved cysteine through the conserved F or W.

CDR3 protein,V gene,J gene
CASSEQGLVRGEQYF,TRBV2,TRBJ2-7
CASSPQGNQETQYF,TRBV2,TRBJ2-5
CSVTRQGRTEAFF,TRBV20-1,TRBJ1-1
CASSIGATSDTQYF,TRBV19,TRBJ2-3
CASSRGTGTYGYTF,TRBV12-3/TRBV12-4,TRBJ1-2
CASSLGGGVNEQYF,TRBV5-5,TRBJ2-7
CSVGGSGLSGNTIYF,TRBV29-1,TRBJ1-3
CASSLAVGSNYGYTF,TRBV5-1,TRBJ1-2
CASSHGGIGGYGYTF,TRBV2,TRBJ1-2
CASSLGVSPLYGYTF,TRBV11-2,TRBJ1-2
CASSENSALHTGELFF,TRBV6-1,TRBJ2-2
CASSLTGGGVNEQYF,TRBV28,TRBJ2-7
CASSYSSQPNTGELFF,TRBV6-5,TRBJ2-2
CASSRAASYSYNEQFF,TRBV6-1,TRBJ2-1
CASSFTGTAYYGYTF,TRBV7-9,TRBJ1-2
CASSLRGRASEAFF,TRBV28,TRBJ1-1
CASSPQAYGYTF,TRBV18,TRBJ1-2
CASSDTGTGGYEQYF,TRBV12-3/TRBV12-4,TRBJ2-7
CASRQTGIQPQHF,TRBV6-1,TRBJ1-5
CATSRDTGVQAFF,TRBV15,TRBJ1-1
CASSLVGLAGFEQYF,TRBV11-2,TRBJ2-7
CASSYSRLAGTQYF,TRBV6-5,TRBJ2-3
CASSQERTRTDTQYF,TRBV3-1,TRBJ2-3
CSARYLAGASRIAKNIQYF,TRBV20-1,TRBJ2-4
CASSADSPNSNSPLHF,TRBV6-1,TRBJ1-6
CASSQATGQGIFYGYTF,TRBV4-1,TRBJ1-2
CSARERLEQFF,TRBV20-1,TRBJ2-1
CASTSGTGYTGELFF,TRBV6-1,TRBJ2-2
CASSPQARAEPQHF,TRBV11-2,TRBJ1-5
CASSLYFRDGYTF,TRBV7-3,TRBJ1-2
CASSALRDRRQETQYF,TRBV6-1,TRBJ2-5
CAGALGQGGSGYTF,TRBV30,TRBJ1-2
CASSIIFQGGTEANVLTF,TRBV19,TRBJ2-6
CASSFYGGTVAFF,TRBV6-1,TRBJ1-1
CASSLVGQNNQPQHF,TRBV5-6,TRBJ1-5
CASSPFPANYGYTF,TRBV28,TRBJ1-2
CASRGQGVQPQHF,TRBV6-1,TRBJ1-5
CASSPGLAEDQETQYF,TRBV6-1,TRBJ2-5
CASNRVLAGRQMNTEAFF,TRBV5-4,TRBJ1-1
CASSKGGALAGIEQYF,TRBV19,TRBJ2-7
CASSQDVSGSYEQYF,TRBV4-2,TRBJ2-7
CATSDRVEGQTKVNTEAFF,TRBV24-1,TRBJ1-1
CASRGPGDTEAFF,TRBV28,TRBJ1-1
CASSYKQGSSYNSPLHF,TRBV6-4,TRBJ1-6
CAWSQDRERWSNQPQHF,TRBV30,TRBJ1-5
CASIQSGLHTQYF,TRBV7-2,TRBJ2-3
CASKPVGIGGSTEAFF,TRBV2,TRBJ1-1
CASSFKHTGGYTF,TRBV11-2,TRBJ1-2
CASSLGEDSSMNTEAFF,TRBV5-1,TRBJ1-1
CASSSGTGNYNEQFF,TRBV5-1,TRBJ2-1
CASSLSDRRSNQPQHF,TRBV28,TRBJ1-5
CASSRWQNTEAFF,TRBV16,TRBJ1-1
CASSLLSGRSYEQYF,TRBV12-3/TRBV12-4,TRBJ2-7
CASSPDPPRTEAFF,TRBV2,TRBJ1-1
CASSPMLVSGEQYF,TRBV18,TRBJ2-7
CSARGWTGLSGNTIYF,TRBV20-1,TRBJ1-3
CASSLFEGEETQYF,TRBV27,TRBJ2-5
CASSLAWAVEAFF,TRBV12-3/TRBV12-4,TRBJ1-1
CSVEGTPGETEAFF,TRBV29-1,TRBJ1-1
CASTLYPYEQYF,TRBV12-3/TRBV12-4,TRBJ2-7